What follows is one TCR beta chain and its context. Its antigen is not known. The data stem from a study of T cell responses to AZD1222 COVID-19 vaccine. Per the germline V gene, CDR1 is SGHNT and CDR2 is YYREEE (reference sequence). The CDR3 is 15 amino acids. The V and J ends lost 4 bases and 2 bases, in that order; junction bases with no gene match: 3. Study-wide results and limits: All repertoire sampling was performed exclusively after the peak T cell response.

Assay: immunoSEQ multiplex PCR; the TCRdb copy retains only in-frame clones and omits some. In the table there are 95,000 to 100,000 clones, over 75% of which are singletons. The V gene is TRBV5-4, the J gene TRBJ1-3, with TRBD1 matching 10 bases. The sequence was collected from an adult in good health. The sample in question was peripheral blood, obtained on day 0 of AZD1222 vaccination. CDR3 residues: CASSPGTGAGNTIYF. DNA of the CDR3: TGTGCCAGCAGCCCCGGGACAGGGGCTGGAAACACCATATATTTT.